The 25 T cell receptor beta chains below were found in one sample sequenced in a study of blood T cell repertoires in COVID-19. Here immunoSEQ multiplex PCR was the method, and the copy in TCRdb shows in-frame clones only, minus some. The table records around 63,000 clones, 86% of them present only once. Sequencing was performed on peripheral blood. The receptors come from a woman older than 75 with acute or convalescent COVID-19.

This chain joins TRBV10-3 and TRBJ1-1; perhaps TRBD1 as D (5 bases). V was cut by 10 bases and J by 2 bases, with 17 bases left in between. The V gene's germline CDR1 is ENHRY and CDR2 SYGVKD. There are 14 residues in the CDR3. The CDR3 DNA sequence: TGTGCCACATCCCTTGACAGCCTAAACACTGAAGCTTTCTTT. It encodes CATSLDSLNTEAFF.

This clone was seen more than once but under ten times. V usage is TRBV6-1 and J usage is TRBJ2-1, with TRBD1 matching 7 bases. The V gene end was trimmed by 3 bases and the J gene end by 2 bases; junction bases not matched to a gene: 4. The CDR3 covers 15 residues. Germline V gene lookup returns CDR1 MNHNS and CDR2 SASEGT. The CDR3 DNA follows: TGTGCCAGCAGTGAGCGACAGGGAACCTACAATGAGCAGTTCTTC. Its translation: CASSERQGTYNEQFF.

The chain carries TRBV20-1 and TRBJ1-1, with a tentative D call TRBD1 (5 bases). V was cut by 3 bases and J by 11 bases, with 19 bases left in between. The CDR3 length is 13 residues. Germline-derived CDR1 and CDR2 are DFQATT and SNEGSKA (reference sequence). CDR3 sequence reads: CSASFPGSLRAFF. The CDR3 DNA reads TGCAGTGCTAGTTTTCCAGGGTCATTGAGGGCTTTCTTT.

The J gene is TRBJ2-3, the V gene TRBV5-8; D may be TRBD2 (5 bases). Germline V gene lookup returns CDR1 SGHTS and CDR2 YDEGEE. Trimming took off 7 bases at V and 3 bases at J, with 15 bases between the two ends. The CDR3 is made up of 14 amino acids. Here the CDR3 DNA reads TGTGCCAGCCCTGGGCCCCCGGGGACAGATACGCAGTATTTT. Its protein product is CASPGPPGTDTQYF.

V is TRBV5-1 and J is TRBJ2-6, with D unresolved. The germline V and J ends were trimmed by 4 bases and 0 bases, with 5 bases remaining between them. Germline-derived CDR1 and CDR2 are SGHRS and YFSETQ. This CDR3 has 14 residues. The CDR3 is CASSPGSGANVLTF. CDR3 bases: TGCGCCAGCAGCCCAGGCTCTGGGGCCAACGTCCTGACTTTC.

The V gene is TRBV18, the J gene TRBJ2-7; D might be TRBD2 (6 bases). The V and J ends lost 3 bases and 1 base respectively, with 10 bases between them. The CDR3 spans 14 residues. The germline V gene has CDR1 KGHSH and CDR2 LQKENI. CDR3: CASSPSSESYEQYF. Written as DNA, the CDR3 is TGTGCCAGCTCACCGTCTAGCGAATCCTACGAGCAGTACTTC.

The chain combines TRBV3-1 (or the pseudogene TRBV3-2) with TRBJ2-2, with D maybe TRBD2 (5 bases). Germline values: CDR1 LGHDT, CDR2 YNNKEL (reference sequence). This CDR3 is 17 amino acids long. V was shortened by 0 bases and J by 5 bases, with 16 bases between the two germline ends. The CDR3, as DNA: TGTGCCAGCAGCCAAGATTCCCGGGCGGGTGGGACCGGGGAGCTGTTTTTT. Its protein is CASSQDSRAGGTGELFF.

V usage is TRBV28 and J usage is TRBJ1-4; 10 bases match TRBD1. The CDR3 runs to 16 residues. Germline values: CDR1 MDHEN, CDR2 SYDVKM. V was pared by 2 bases and J by 8 bases, with 8 bases of the junction left unmatched. For the CDR3, the DNA is TGTGCCAGCAGTTTACTTCCGACAGGGGGCGGGGAAAAACTGTTTTTT. This gives the protein CASSLLPTGGGEKLFF.

The chain combines TRBV6-9 with TRBJ1-1; D may be TRBD1 (5 bases). The CDR3 runs 12 residues. Deletions cut 4 bases from V and 8 bases from J, with 11 bases between. The germline gives CDR1 MNHGY, CDR2 SVAAGI. CDR3 amino acids: CASSSRGHEAFF. The CDR3 DNA reads TGTGCCAGCAGTTCAAGGGGCCACGAAGCTTTCTTT.

This chain joins TRBV12-3 or TRBV12-4 and TRBJ1-1; the D gene is possibly TRBD1 (5 bases). Trimming removed 6 bases from V and 5 bases from J, with 13 bases in between. There are 13 residues in the CDR3. CDR3 in amino acids: CASSPGLRTEAFF. The CDR3 nucleotides are TGTGCCAGCAGCCCAGGGCTTCGGACTGAAGCTTTCTTT.

V gene TRBV19 combines with J gene TRBJ1-3; D uncertain. Looked up from germline, CDR1 is LNHDA and CDR2 is SQIVND (reference sequence). The CDR3 length is 13 residues. The V gene lost 3 bases and the J gene lost 5 bases, with 8 bases spanning the gap. CDR3 in DNA: TGTGCCAGTAGTATTGAGTCGAGAAACACCATATATTTT. This codes for CASSIESRNTIYF.

V and J are TRBV5-6 and TRBJ1-1; TRBD1 matches at 7 bases. In germline, CDR1 is SGHDT, CDR2 YYEEEE. The CDR3 loop spans 15 amino acids. Germline trimming cut 4 bases from V and 1 base from J; bases unmatched to any gene: 7. The CDR3 is CASSVRWDRNTEAFF. In DNA, the CDR3 is TGTGCCAGCAGCGTAAGATGGGACAGGAACACTGAAGCTTTCTTT. Filled out from reference TRBV5-6 and TRBJ1-1, the complete variable domain reads DAGVTQSPTHLIKTRGQQVTLRCSPKSGHDTVSWYQQALGQGPQFIFQYYEEEERQRGNFPDRFSGHQFPNYSSELNVNALLLGDSALYLCASSVRWDRNTEAFFGQGTRLTVV.

The chain has TRBV10-3 and TRBJ1-1; D may be TRBD1 (6 bases). In germline, CDR1 is ENHRY, CDR2 SYGVKD. The CDR3 is 15 residues long. V gave up 4 bases and J gave up 2 bases, with 14 bases separating them. CDR3 amino acids: CAISGLAGVNTEAFF. The CDR3 DNA reads as TGTGCCATCAGTGGGTTGGCAGGGGTCAACACTGAAGCTTTCTTT.

The CDR3, as DNA: TGTGCCAGCTCACCACGGAACGGGGGGGCCGAAGAGACCCAGTACTTC. It specifies CASSPRNGGAEETQYF. This sequence joins TRBV18 and TRBJ2-5, with TRBD2 matching 8 bases. V shed 1 base, J shed 3 bases, and the junction held 7 bases outside the gene matches. Germline CDR1 KGHSH, CDR2 LQKENI. The CDR3 extends over 16 amino acids.

The V gene is TRBV7-9, the J gene TRBJ1-4, with D unclear. Trimming removed 1 base at V and 6 bases at J, with 9 bases between. The CDR3 has 14 residues. Germline assignment: CDR1 SEHNR and CDR2 FQNEAQ (reference sequence). CDR3 residues: CASSLGLADEKLFF. CDR3 bases: TGTGCCAGCAGCTTAGGCTTGGCAGATGAAAAACTGTTTTTT.

CDR3 amino acids: CASSESLRDSSILYGYTF. As DNA, the CDR3 is TGTGCCAGCAGTGAATCTCTCCGGGACAGTTCTATCTTATATGGCTACACCTTC. The chain combines TRBV2 with TRBJ1-2, with 7 bases fitting TRBD1. CDR3 size: 18 residues. The germline gives CDR1 SNHLY, CDR2 FYNNEI. The J segment lost 5 bases and the V segment lost 2 bases, leaving 17 bases of the junction unmatched.

The chain uses TRBV6-1 and TRBJ1-2, with a weak D call TRBD1 (5 bases). V was trimmed by 3 bases and J by 2 bases, leaving 16 bases between them. Germline V lookup: CDR1 MNHNS, CDR2 SASEGT. CDR3 size: 16 residues. CDR3 DNA sequence: TGTGCCAGCAGTGACGGGGGGTGGTTCGGGAACTATGGCTACACCTTC. Translating gives CASSDGGWFGNYGYTF.

This clone has more than one count but fewer than ten. V gene TRBV24-1 combines with J gene TRBJ2-1; perhaps TRBD2 as D (5 bases). CDR1 is KGHDR, CDR2 SFDVKD, per germline. The CDR3 is 16 amino acids. V lost 3 bases and J 1 base, leaving 12 bases between the germline ends. CDR3 amino acids: CATSDPGKRSYNEQFF. DNA for the CDR3: TGTGCCACCAGTGATCCCGGGAAAAGGTCCTACAATGAGCAGTTCTTC.

The gene calls are TRBV5-1 and TRBJ2-1; D is perhaps TRBD2 (6 bases). Germline CDR1 and CDR2: SGHRS and YFSETQ. CDR3 size: 14 residues. The V gene lost 4 bases and the J gene lost 5 bases, with 13 bases spanning the gap. Here the CDR3 reads CASSRIGGDNEQFF. The CDR3 DNA reads TGCGCCAGCAGCCGTATTGGAGGGGACAATGAGCAGTTCTTC. The variable domain in full, completed from reference TRBV5-1 and TRBJ2-1, reads KAGVTQTPRYLIKTRGQQVTLSCSPISGHRSVSWYQQTPGQGLQFLFEYFSETQRNKGNFPGRFSGRQFSNSRSEMNVSTLELGDSALYLCASSRIGGDNEQFFGPGTRLTVL.

This rearrangement joins TRBV7-2 to TRBJ1-4; D unresolved. Trimming shortened V by 1 base and J by 0 bases, and 6 bases separated the two germline ends. Germline loops: CDR1 SGHTA, CDR2 FQGNSA. The CDR3 length is 15 residues. The CDR3 DNA is TGTGCCAGCAGCTTAGTCGTCGCAACTAATGAAAAACTGTTTTTT. This translates into CASSLVVATNEKLFF.

A word on this clone: Other DNA sequences in this specimen translate into the identical CDR3. The genes are TRBV5-1 and TRBJ2-3; 7 positions agree with TRBD1. Germline V gives CDR1 SGHRS, CDR2 YFSETQ. The CDR3 loop spans 15 amino acids. J gave up 4 bases and V 0 bases, and 5 bases lay outside the gene matches. The CDR3: CASSLGQGAADTQYF. CDR3 in DNA: TGCGCCAGCAGCTTGGGACAGGGAGCGGCAGATACGCAGTATTTT.

The chain joins TRBV18 to TRBJ1-4, with D perhaps matching TRBD1 (5 bases). This CDR3 spans 15 amino acids. Germline V gives CDR1 KGHSH, CDR2 LQKENI. The V gene lost 2 bases and the J gene lost 1 base, with 8 bases spanning the gap. The CDR3 is CASSPSDRTNEKLFF. CDR3 in DNA: TGTGCCAGCTCACCAAGTGACAGAACTAATGAAAAACTGTTTTTT.

The V call is TRBV6-6, the J call TRBJ2-5; 15 positions match TRBD2. CDR3 length equals 16 residues. V dropped 5 bases and J dropped 5; count of bases not matched to a gene: 6. Germline V CDR1 and CDR2: MNHNY, SVGAGI (reference sequence). The CDR3 here is CASSPGTSGGWETQYF. The CDR3 DNA sequence: TGTGCCAGCAGTCCGGGGACTAGCGGGGGGTGGGAGACCCAGTACTTC.

The rearrangement uses TRBV7-9 and TRBJ1-3, with 7 bases that match TRBD1. J lost 3 bases, V lost 5 bases, and 4 bases had no gene match. The CDR3 length is 14 residues. The germline gives CDR1 SEHNR, CDR2 FQNEAQ (reference sequence). The CDR3: CASSRQGSGNTIYF. As DNA, the CDR3 is TGTGCCAGCAGCCGACAGGGAAGTGGAAACACCATATATTTT.

In its sample, this clone was seen once. The rearrangement links TRBV2 to TRBJ2-5; TRBD2 matches 12 bases. The CDR3 is 15 residues long. The J segment lost 6 bases and the V segment lost 5 bases, leaving 7 bases of the junction unmatched. From germline, CDR1 is SNHLY and CDR2 FYNNEI. CDR3 in DNA: TGTGCCAGCAGTCCCCTAGCGGGAGGGCCACAGACCCAGTACTTC. Amino acids: CASSPLAGGPQTQYF. The full variable domain, with the rest looked up from reference TRBV2 and TRBJ2-5, is EPEVTQTPSHQVTQMGQEVILRCVPISNHLYFYWYRQILGQKVEFLVSFYNNEISEKSEIFDDQFSVERPDGSNFTLKIRSTKLEDSAMYFCASSPLAGGPQTQYFGPGTRLLVL.